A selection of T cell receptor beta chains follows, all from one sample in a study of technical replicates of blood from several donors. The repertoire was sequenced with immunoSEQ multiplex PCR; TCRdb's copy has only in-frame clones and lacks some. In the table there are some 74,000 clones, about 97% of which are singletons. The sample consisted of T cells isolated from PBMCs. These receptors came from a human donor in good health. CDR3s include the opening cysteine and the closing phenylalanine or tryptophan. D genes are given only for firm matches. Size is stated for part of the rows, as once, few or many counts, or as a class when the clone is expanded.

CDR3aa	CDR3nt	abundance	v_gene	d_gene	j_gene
CASSYRGGYEQFF	TGTGCCAGCAGTTACCGGGGGGGATATGAGCAGTTCTTC	NA	TRBV6-6	TRBD2	TRBJ2-1
CASSAGISGNTIYF	TGTGCCAGCAGCGCGGGAATCTCTGGAAACACCATATATTTT	NA	TRBV9	NA	TRBJ1-3
CASSVALGTGLNTEAFF	TGTGCCAGCAGCGTAGCTCTTGGGACAGGCCTGAACACTGAAGCTTTCTTT	NA	TRBV9	TRBD1	TRBJ1-1
CASSAGLFTRGEQFF	TGCGCCAGCAGCGCGGGCCTATTCACGCGAGGTGAGCAGTTCTTC	NA	TRBV5-1	NA	TRBJ2-1
CASSPNGIAGNTDTQYF	TGTGCCAGCAGCCCCAACGGGATAGCGGGGAACACAGATACGCAGTATTTT	once	TRBV4-2	TRBD2	TRBJ2-3
CASSQDRRSSYEQYF	TGTGCCAGCAGCCAAGATAGACGGAGCTCCTACGAGCAGTACTTC	NA	TRBV4-2	NA	TRBJ2-7
CASSPGGGLYGYTF	TGTGCCAGCAGCCCCGGCGGGGGCCTCTATGGCTACACCTTC	NA	TRBV13	NA	TRBJ1-2
CASSLSRAVTDTQYF	TGTGCCAGCAGTTTGTCCAGGGCTGTCACAGATACGCAGTATTTT	NA	TRBV27	NA	TRBJ2-3
CASGYRGNTEAFF	TGTGCTAGTGGTTACAGGGGGAACACTGAAGCTTTCTTT	NA	TRBV12-5	TRBD1	TRBJ1-1
CASSRTVNYGYTF	TGTGCCAGCAGTAGGACAGTTAACTATGGCTACACCTTC	NA	TRBV6-5	NA	TRBJ1-2
CASSLRPLAGGDTQYF	TGTGCCAGCAGTCTTCGACCATTAGCGGGAGGAGATACGCAGTATTTT	NA	TRBV28	TRBD2	TRBJ2-3
CASSSNRVETQYF	TGCGCCAGCAGCAGCAACAGGGTAGAGACCCAGTACTTC	NA	TRBV5-1	NA	TRBJ2-5
CACERETTDTQYF	TGTGCCTGTGAGCGGGAGACCACAGATACGCAGTATTTT	NA	TRBV30	TRBD2	TRBJ2-3
CASSFGKANYGYTF	TGTGCCAGCAGTTTTGGCAAAGCTAACTATGGCTACACCTTC	NA	TRBV28	NA	TRBJ1-2
CASSPSGGISGANVLTF	TGTGCCAGCAGCCCGTCAGGGGGGATCTCTGGGGCCAACGTCCTGACTTTC	NA	TRBV7-9	NA	TRBJ2-6
CASSPGVGTEQYF	TGTGCCAGCAGCCCGGGGGTAGGGACGGAGCAGTACTTC	NA	TRBV5-6	NA	TRBJ2-7
CASSGTLNQPQHF	TGTGCCAGCAGTGGGACATTGAATCAGCCCCAGCATTTT	NA	TRBV11-3	NA	TRBJ1-5
CASAHGASDEQYF	TGTGCCAGCGCGCACGGAGCTAGTGACGAGCAGTACTTC	NA	TRBV27	NA	TRBJ2-7
CASARQGSTGELFF	TGTGCCAGTGCCAGACAGGGGTCCACCGGGGAGCTGTTTTTT	NA	TRBV6-5	TRBD1	TRBJ2-2
CASSGGLNTGELFF	TGTGCCAGTAGTGGGGGCCTGAACACCGGGGAGCTGTTTTTT	NA	TRBV19	NA	TRBJ2-2
CASSHGSSYEQYF	TGTGCCAGCAGCCACGGGTCCTCCTACGAGCAGTACTTC	NA	TRBV5-4	NA	TRBJ2-7
CASSLRKRELGTDTQYF	TGTGCCAGCAGTCTCCGCAAGCGGGAGCTGGGCACAGATACGCAGTATTTT	NA	TRBV27	TRBD2	TRBJ2-3
CASSRTSGRGEQFF	TGTGCCAGCAGCCGGACTAGCGGGAGAGGCGAGCAGTTCTTC	NA	TRBV11-1	TRBD2	TRBJ2-1
CASGRDRIYEKLFF	TGTGCCAGCGGTCGAGACAGGATCTATGAAAAACTGTTTTTT	NA	TRBV27	NA	TRBJ1-4
CASSLEGQLGSEAFF	TGCGCCAGCAGCTTGGAGGGACAGCTGGGTAGTGAAGCTTTCTTT	NA	TRBV5-1	TRBD1	TRBJ1-1
CATQDSYNEQFF	TGTGCCACCCAGGACAGCTACAATGAGCAGTTCTTC	NA	TRBV7-9	NA	TRBJ2-1
CASSPDPRSKQYF	TGTGCCAGCAGCCCAGACCCTAGATCAAAGCAGTACTTC	NA	TRBV7-3	NA	TRBJ2-7
CASSILAGNQPQHF	TGTGCCAGTAGTATTTTAGCGGGGAATCAGCCCCAGCATTTT	NA	TRBV19	NA	TRBJ1-5
CASSQVTGANTGELFF	TGCGCCAGCAGCCAAGTGACAGGGGCGAACACCGGGGAGCTGTTTTTT	NA	TRBV4-1	TRBD1	TRBJ2-2
CASSGQTTSGNTIYF	TGCGCCAGCAGTGGGCAGACTACCTCTGGAAACACCATATATTTT	NA	TRBV10-1	NA	TRBJ1-3
CASGVAKDQPQHF	TGTGCCTCGGGGGTGGCAAAAGATCAGCCCCAGCATTTT	NA	TRBV10-3	NA	TRBJ1-5
CASSYSTGGNGNTIYF	TGTGCCAGCAGTTACTCTACAGGGGGCAATGGAAACACCATATATTTT	NA	TRBV6-5	TRBD1	TRBJ1-3
CASSQAVIAGYNEQFF	TGCGCCAGCAGCCAAGCCGTAATAGCGGGGTACAATGAGCAGTTCTTC	NA	TRBV4-1	TRBD2	TRBJ2-1
CASSKDGLAGRTTEAFF	TGTGCCAGCAGCAAAGACGGTTTGGCAGGGCGGACCACTGAAGCTTTCTTT	NA	TRBV21-1	NA	TRBJ1-1
CASSSVTDTQYF	TGTGCCTCCTCGAGTGTCACAGATACGCAGTATTTT	NA	TRBV7-3	NA	TRBJ2-3
CASSSRLAGASDTQYF	TGTGCCAGCAGCTCCAGACTAGCGGGAGCTTCAGATACGCAGTATTTT	once	TRBV7-8	TRBD2	TRBJ2-3
CSALGTGDGELFF	TGCAGCGCCCTAGGGACAGGGGACGGGGAGCTGTTTTTT	NA	TRBV29-1	TRBD1	TRBJ2-2
CASSLVPPGTEAFF	TGTGCCAGCAGCTTAGTGCCCCCCGGCACTGAAGCTTTCTTT	NA	TRBV13	NA	TRBJ1-1
CASSPGTGGSYGYTF	TGTGCCAGCAGCCCAGGGACAGGGGGCAGCTATGGCTACACCTTC	NA	TRBV9	TRBD1	TRBJ1-2
CASSFAGTGDGYTF	TGTGCCAGCAGTTTTGCCGGGACAGGGGATGGCTACACCTTC	NA	TRBV6-5	TRBD1	TRBJ1-2
CASSVTPSYEQYF	TGTGCCAGCAGCGTAACACCCTCCTACGAGCAGTACTTC	NA	TRBV2	NA	TRBJ2-7
CASSLWQGYQPQHF	TGTGCCAGCAGTTTATGGCAGGGGTACCAGCCCCAGCATTTT	NA	TRBV27	NA	TRBJ1-5
CASSLLQGTYSNQPQHF	TGTGCCAGTAGTTTACTACAGGGGACCTATAGCAATCAGCCCCAGCATTTT	NA	TRBV19	TRBD1	TRBJ1-5
CASSFSGTGALNTEAFF	TGCGCCAGCAGCTTCTCCGGGACAGGGGCTCTGAACACTGAAGCTTTCTTT	NA	TRBV5-1	TRBD1	TRBJ1-1
CASGTGRTGELFF	TGCGCCAGCGGGACAGGGAGGACCGGGGAGCTGTTTTTT	NA	TRBV10-2	TRBD1	TRBJ2-2
CASSAQGASGDTQYF	TGTGCCAGCAGTGCCCAGGGGGCAAGTGGGGATACGCAGTATTTT	NA	TRBV6-5	TRBD1	TRBJ2-3
CASGGLAGGSHEQYF	TGTGCCAGTGGGGGACTAGCGGGAGGGTCCCACGAGCAGTACTTC	NA	TRBV19	TRBD2	TRBJ2-7
CASHPGTGSLAFF	TGTGCCAGTCATCCCGGGACAGGGAGCTTGGCTTTCTTT	NA	TRBV6-1	TRBD1	TRBJ1-1
CASSGRGGQPQHF	TGTGCCAGCAGTGGACGGGGGGGCCAGCCCCAGCATTTT	NA	TRBV6-1	NA	TRBJ1-5
CSAEGQGYTIYF	TGCAGCGCAGAGGGACAGGGATACACCATATATTTT	NA	TRBV29-1	TRBD1	TRBJ1-3
CASSVRGIYEQYF	TGCGCCAGCAGCGTCAGGGGTATCTACGAGCAGTACTTC	once	TRBV5-1	NA	TRBJ2-7